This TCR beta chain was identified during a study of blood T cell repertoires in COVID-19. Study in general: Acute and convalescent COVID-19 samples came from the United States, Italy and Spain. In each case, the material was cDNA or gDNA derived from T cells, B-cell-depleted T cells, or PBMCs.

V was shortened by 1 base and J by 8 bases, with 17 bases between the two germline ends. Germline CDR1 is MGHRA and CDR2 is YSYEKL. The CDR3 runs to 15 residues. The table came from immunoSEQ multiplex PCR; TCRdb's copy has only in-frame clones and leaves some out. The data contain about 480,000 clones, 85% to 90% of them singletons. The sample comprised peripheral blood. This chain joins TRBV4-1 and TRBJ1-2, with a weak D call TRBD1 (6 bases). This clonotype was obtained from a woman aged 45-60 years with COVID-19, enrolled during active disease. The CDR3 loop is CASSQAGTGTGGYTF. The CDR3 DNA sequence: TGCGCCAGCAGCCAAGCTGGAACAGGGACGGGAGGCTACACCTTC.